Listed here is a single T cell receptor (beta chain). This clonotype has ten or more counts. Its antigen is currently not known. The record has no base qualities; no much larger clone is one base away. The source of the sample is a study of response to subunit inactivated influenza vaccine (dated by TCRdb to the late 2010s). About the investigation overall: The study used deep quantitative T cell receptor repertoire profiling to track responses to a trivalent subunit inactivated influenza vaccine.

Broad study findings and their caveats: The authors suggested that each seasonal influenza vaccination may recruit only a limited number of new T cells.

Receptor amplification or capture employed RT-PCR. For sequencing, an Illumina HiSeq 2500 was employed. Clones were called with MiXCR by TCRdb after fastp trimmed the public reads at Q25, and only in-frame beta chains were retained. CDR3 protein sequences are deduplicated, and each keeps its most common genes and DNA. This sample has 600,000 to 700,000 distinct CDR3 sequences in its table, and 14% of those were observed once. The leading ten clones occupy approximately 7.6% of the sample. This specimen consisted of PBMCs from blood, obtained 14 to 15 days before vaccination. This clonotype was obtained from a man between 45 and 60 years old who received an inactivated influenza vaccine. Donor details come from another sample of the same person, matched by shared clones.

The DNA is TGCGCCAGCAGCCCGGGACGGACTTTGAACACTGAAGCTTTCTTT. Translated, it gives CASSPGRTLNTEAFF. The rearrangement combines TRBV4-1 with TRBJ1-1; TRBD1 might be the D gene, on 5 matching bases. Cut back by 4 bases and 0 bases, the V and J ends lie 12 bases apart. CDR1 and CDR2 (MGHRA, YSYEKL) derive from the germline V gene. Inclusive of the bounding cysteine and phenylalanine, the CDR3 is 15 residues long. Only CDR3 DNA is held: 45 bases, read in frame from base 1.